What follows is one T cell receptor (beta chain) and its context. The antigen this receptor binds is unknown. Per-nucleotide qualities are absent, and no much larger clonotype sits a single base away. CD8 naive samples were CD45RO-negative cells positively selected for CCR7, giving a CD45RA+CCR7+ population that excluded TemRA cells. The donors were healthy, HIV-negative adults who had no recently reported acute infections or vaccinations. All donors were Caucasian adults living in Nashville, Tennessee, USA. Blood was collected by leukapheresis, and PBMCs were isolated by Ficoll-Histopaque density gradient centrifugation and then cryopreserved in liquid nitrogen vapor phase. Analytical flow cytometry was used to check the purity and quantity of each magnetically sorted T cell population. From each sorted fraction, genomic DNA was isolated and quantified by UV absorbance on a Nanodrop 2000c. The sample comes from a study of shared clonotypes between healthy human individuals (dated by TCRdb to the early 2020s). About the investigation overall: The cohort comprised two women and a few men aged 18 to 49 years. To estimate repertoire size and how much clonotype sharing occurs between individuals, the study deeply sequenced the blood TCR repertoires of 4 to 6 healthy adults. Different laboratories and diverse techniques were used to prepare libraries and sequence TCR repertoires, to increase sequencing depth and limit assay-specific biases. Per donor, three plates each were used for CD4 naive and CD4 memory, two for CD8 naive, and one for CD8 memory. Between about 0.8 and 8.9 billion PBMCs per donor were obtained by leukapheresis.

Reading the germline V gene gives CDR1 MNHNS and CDR2 SASEGT. V is shortened by 2 bases, J by 4 bases, and the region joining them spans 19 bases. Including the terminal cysteine and phenylalanine, the CDR3 comprises 17 residues. Of the read, only the CDR3 DNA is kept; its 51 bases are in frame from base 1. Study-wide conclusions, independent of this receptor: Sampling was restricted to blood, and TCR repertoires in tissues likely differ from the TCR repertoires found in blood. Naive subsets generally had larger estimated clonotype richness than memory subsets did. The small number of donors limited the genetic and exposure-history diversity represented. Even with the large sequencing depth, rarefaction of the sorted-subset datasets indicated that sequencing was incomplete. Sharing across several donors was observed for roughly 5.4% of naive CD4, less than 4% of naive CD8, over 2% of memory CD4, and around 0.4% of memory CD8 clonotypes. Compared with non-shared clonotypes, the clonotypes found in all four sorted-subset donors had higher generation probabilities. Based on pairwise subsampling, the degree of clonotype sharing among donors was expected to be affected by sequencing depth.

Using the deep immunoSEQ assay, multiplex PCR amplified TCR CDR3 regions from genomic DNA. For each cell subset, the extracted genomic DNA was distributed evenly across all wells of several immunoSEQ 96-well plates, and each plate served as one replicate. For sorted subsets, roughly 200 ng genomic DNA, equal to about 30,000 T cell genomes, was loaded into each replicate PCR. Purified libraries were measured with a Qubit 3.0 fluorometer, size-checked on a Bioanalyzer 2100, and measured again with the KAPA Library Quantification kit. Each immunoSEQ 96-well plate was sequenced on its own single-read 150-cycle Illumina NextSeq 550 flow cell. Per the source publication's procedure: Because the immunoSEQ output included only junctional sequences and no quality scores, the filtering could not be the same as the filtering used for full-length reads. Sequences were annotated with PyIR, a Python wrapper for IgBLAST v1.9, and V/J genes and CDR3 were assigned using IMGT germline references. Reads were filtered out if the reads had weak V/J assignments (E-value above 1e-6), no CDR3, stop codons, out-of-frame junctions, or ambiguous translated residues. A V3J clonotype was defined by an identical inferred V gene, J gene, and CDR3 amino acid sequence. Percentage overlap between repertoires was computed as shared unique clonotypes divided by the size of the smaller repertoire. RTK rarefaction, the Chao1 estimator, and Recon v2.1 estimates of unobserved clonotypes were used to assess repertoire richness. Generation probabilities were computed with OLGA for all TCRbeta clonotypes obtained by the gDNA method from a handful of donors. TCRdb provides this immuneACCESS table in a form limited to in-frame rearrangements. Some clones are lacking; in checked studies, under half of them reflect an unresolved V gene, and why the rest are absent is not known. V, J and clone size reflect that table, while D and trimming were determined from the DNA. Recorded for this sample are roughly 2.1 million clones; roughly 91% of them occurred a single time. Of the sample, 1.5% to 2% is held by the ten largest clones.

Sequenced: naive CD8+ T cells from PBMCs. In the paper's terms, the cell subset or site label means: CD45RA+CCR7+. This receptor was identified in a young man in good health. Some clones in this sample may be carry-over from other donors' samples. Recombination joined TRBV6-1 with TRBJ2-3, and TRBD2 may be the D gene, going by 6 matching bases. The base sequence is TGTGCCAGCAGTGAACCCCGAGCTAGCGAGGTACCAGATACGCAGTATTTT. This translates into CASSEPRASEVPDTQYF.